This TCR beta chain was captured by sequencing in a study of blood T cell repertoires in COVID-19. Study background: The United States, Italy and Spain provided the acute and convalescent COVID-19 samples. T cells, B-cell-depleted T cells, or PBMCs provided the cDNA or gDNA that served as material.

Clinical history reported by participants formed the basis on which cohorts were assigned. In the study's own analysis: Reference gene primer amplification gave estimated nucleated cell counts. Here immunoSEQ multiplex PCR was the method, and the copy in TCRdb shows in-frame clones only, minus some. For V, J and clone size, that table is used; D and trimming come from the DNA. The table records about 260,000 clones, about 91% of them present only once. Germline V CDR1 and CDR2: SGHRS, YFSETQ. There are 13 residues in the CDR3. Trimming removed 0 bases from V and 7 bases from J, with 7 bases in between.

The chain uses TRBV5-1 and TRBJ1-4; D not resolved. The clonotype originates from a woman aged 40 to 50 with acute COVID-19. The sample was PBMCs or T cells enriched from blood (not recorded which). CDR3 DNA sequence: TGCGCCAGCAGCTTGGGGGCCGGTGAAAAACTGTTTTTT. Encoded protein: CASSLGAGEKLFF.